The 2 T cell receptor beta chains below come from one sample, sequenced in a study of control samples from healthy donors and cancer patients. Sequencing used immunoSEQ multiplex PCR; TCRdb keeps in-frame clones, though not all of them. The sample has 90,000 to 100,000 clones; 70% to 80% are singletons. Sequences were obtained from blood. These TCRs come from a woman in her twenties or thirties in good health.

In its sample, this clone was seen a few times. The CDR3 DNA reads as TGTGCCAGCAGTGACCATTCGGACAGACCCGGGGAGCTGTTTTTT. This gives the protein CASSDHSDRPGELFF. The chain has TRBV6-4 and TRBJ2-2, with D maybe TRBD1 (6 bases). CDR1 is MRHNA, CDR2 SNTAGT, per germline. There are 15 residues in the CDR3. V gave up 2 bases and J gave up 6 bases, with 13 bases separating them.

The rearrangement joins TRBV27 to TRBJ1-5; D is unresolved. The CDR3 runs 15 residues. Trimming removed 3 bases at V and 1 base at J, with 10 bases between. CDR1 and CDR2 (germline): MNHEY, SMNVEV (reference sequence). In DNA, the CDR3 is TGTGCCAGCAGTTTGCCCAGCAGCAGCAATCAGCCCCAGCATTTT. Amino acid sequence: CASSLPSSSNQPQHF.